This TCR beta chain is drawn from a study of cytomegalovirus exposure and HLA in healthy donors. Study-wide findings and caveats: Analyses of presence/absence relied on an assumption of roughly uniform sequencing depth across donors.

The PCR contained 60 Vbeta and 13 Jbeta primers. Assay: immunoSEQ multiplex PCR; the TCRdb copy retains only in-frame clones and omits some. There are about 130,000 clones in the sample; about 10% occur only once, and 4.5% to 5% lies in the top ten. V was shortened by 9 bases and J by 4 bases, with 9 bases between the two germline ends. Germline V gene sequence: CDR1 LNHNV, CDR2 YYDKDF (reference sequence). The length of the CDR3 is 11 residues. Note on this clone: Its antigen is as yet unknown.

This clonotype originated in a woman under 30 in good health and CMV-seropositive. The J gene is TRBJ1-2, the V gene TRBV15; possible D gene TRBD1, 5 bases. Sequences were obtained from PBMCs. CDR3 protein: CATQATYGYTF. The CDR3 DNA reads TGTGCCACACAGGCTACCTATGGCTACACCTTC.